Following are 32 T cell receptor beta chains from one sample sequenced in a study of blood T cell repertoires in COVID-19. Assay: immunoSEQ multiplex PCR; the TCRdb copy retains only in-frame clones and omits some. Of about 130,000 clones in the sample, 70% to 80% were seen once. The source material was peripheral blood. All receptors come from a woman aged 70-85 years with COVID-19, enrolled during active disease.

The rearrangement links TRBV28 to TRBJ1-1, with D possibly being TRBD1 (6 bases). This CDR3 spans 15 amino acids. Germline V CDR1 and CDR2: MDHEN, SYDVKM. V dropped 2 bases and J dropped 10 bases, with 20 bases sitting between them. CDR3 residues: CASSLAGDISLVAFF. In DNA, the CDR3 is TGTGCCAGCAGTTTAGCCGGGGACATTTCTTTGGTAGCTTTCTTT.

The gene calls are TRBV5-1 and TRBJ2-3; 10 bases line up with TRBD2. With 2 bases clipped from V and 5 bases from J, the junction kept 5 bases outside the gene matches. Germline V gives CDR1 SGHRS, CDR2 YFSETQ. The CDR3 has 15 residues. The CDR3 region has the DNA TGCGCCAGCAGCTTTACTAGCGGGGTAGGAGATACGCAGTATTTT. It specifies CASSFTSGVGDTQYF.

The gene calls are TRBV4-1 and TRBJ1-1, with D possibly matching TRBD1 (6 bases). The V end lost 6 bases, the J end lost 1 base, and 9 bases lay between the germline ends. This CDR3 contains 13 residues. Germline assignment: CDR1 MGHRA and CDR2 YSYEKL. The CDR3 sequence is CASRQDRNTEAFF. CDR3 bases: TGCGCCAGCAGACAGGACAGGAACACTGAAGCTTTCTTT.

The chain links TRBV19 to TRBJ1-1; a possible D gene is TRBD1 (6 bases). Germline CDR1 is LNHDA and CDR2 is SQIVND (reference sequence). This CDR3 contains 13 residues. The V and J ends lost 7 bases and 6 bases respectively, with 15 bases between them. CDR3 loop: CASTSQGVAEAFF. CDR3 nucleotide sequence: TGTGCCAGTACCTCACAGGGTGTCGCTGAAGCTTTCTTT.

The chain uses TRBV2 and TRBJ2-7; no definite D call. V gave up 1 base and J gave up 6 bases, with 10 bases separating them. Germline CDR1 is SNHLY and CDR2 is FYNNEI. The CDR3 is 13 residues long. CDR3: CASSEGALLEQYF. CDR3 DNA: TGTGCCAGCAGTGAAGGGGCCCTTCTCGAGCAGTACTTC. Together with reference TRBV2 and TRBJ2-7, the CDR3 gives the full variable domain: EPEVTQTPSHQVTQMGQEVILRCVPISNHLYFYWYRQILGQKVEFLVSFYNNEISEKSEIFDDQFSVERPDGSNFTLKIRSTKLEDSAMYFCASSEGALLEQYFGPGTRLTVT.

The chain uses TRBV5-1 and TRBJ2-1; 9 bases line up with TRBD1. The junction had 5 bases not matched to a gene; V was cut back by 1 base and J by 6 bases. Germline V gene data show CDR1 as SGHRS and CDR2 as YFSETQ. The CDR3 totals 15 residues. CDR3 loop: CASSLSRTGVNEQFF. CDR3 bases: TGCGCCAGCAGCTTGTCGCGGACAGGGGTCAATGAGCAGTTCTTC.

The V call is TRBV11-2, the J call TRBJ2-2; D perhaps matches TRBD2 (7 bases). Trimming removed 2 bases at V and 6 bases at J, with 13 bases between. Germline assignment: CDR1 SGHAT and CDR2 FQNNGV. CDR3 length: 15 amino acids. CDR3 in DNA: TGTGCCAGCAGCTTACGGGGGGCCGGAGCCGGGGAGCTGTTTTTT. This gives the protein CASSLRGAGAGELFF.

This clone was picked up a small number of times. The chain carries TRBV28 and TRBJ1-5, with 7 bases fitting TRBD1. The germline V gene encodes CDR1 MDHEN and CDR2 SYDVKM. This CDR3 region has 15 residues. Losses at the gene ends were 10 bases for V and 3 bases for J; bases not matched to a gene: 12. This chain's CDR3 is CATLEGALHNQPQHF. In nucleotides, the CDR3 is TGTGCCACCTTAGAGGGGGCCCTTCACAATCAGCCCCAGCATTTT.

This clone appeared a single time. The chain recombines TRBV7-8 with TRBJ2-3; D unresolved. Germline V gene lookup returns CDR1 SGHVS and CDR2 FQNEAQ. The CDR3 loop spans 16 amino acids. Trimming left V 4 bases short and J 0 bases short, with 14 bases between. The CDR3 DNA sequence: TGTGCCAGCAGCTCCCGAGAAGCCTTTAGCACAGATACGCAGTATTTT. This sequence encodes CASSSREAFSTDTQYF.

This clone turned up a few times. This chain links TRBV4-3 with TRBJ2-7, with 8 bases matching TRBD1. CDR3 length equals 15 residues. Germline lookup yields CDR1 LGHNA and CDR2 YSLEER. Germline trimming cut 1 base from V and 6 bases from J; bases unmatched to any gene: 8. The CDR3 reads CASSQGGGGTGEQYF. The DNA for the CDR3 is TGCGCCAGCAGCCAAGGGGGCGGAGGGACAGGCGAGCAGTACTTC.

V gene TRBV5-1 combines with J gene TRBJ1-1, with D possibly TRBD1 on 6 matching bases. The V gene's germline CDR1 is SGHRS and CDR2 YFSETQ. The V gene lost 0 bases and the J gene lost 7 bases, with 16 bases spanning the gap. The CDR3 length is 15 residues. CDR3: CASSLEDLRGGEAFF. DNA for the CDR3: TGCGCCAGCAGCTTGGAAGATCTCAGGGGCGGTGAAGCTTTCTTT.

V and J are TRBV6-1 and TRBJ1-5, with no clear D. V was clipped by 1 base and J by 7 bases, with 8 bases between them. CDR1 and CDR2 from the germline V gene are MNHNS and SASEGT. The CDR3 is 13 residues long. The CDR3 region is CASSEGAGQPQHF. Written as DNA, the CDR3 is TGTGCCAGCAGTGAAGGGGCGGGGCAGCCCCAGCATTTT.

J is TRBJ1-1 and V is TRBV24-1; perhaps TRBD1 as D (6 bases). Germline CDR1 is KGHDR and CDR2 is SFDVKD. This CDR3 is built from 13 residues. V was trimmed by 7 bases and J by 7 bases, leaving 15 bases between them. The CDR3 region has the DNA TGTGCCACCAGCCCAGCTCAAGGGGGTGAAGCTTTCTTT. This encodes CATSPAQGGEAFF.

This clone has only one observation. This chain connects TRBV20-1 to TRBJ1-1, with D possibly TRBD1 on 6 matching bases. Trimming stripped 3 bases from V and 0 bases from J, with 11 bases between. Germline V gene lookup returns CDR1 DFQATT and CDR2 SNEGSKA (reference sequence). The CDR3 contains 14 residues. The CDR3 nucleotides are TGCAGTGCTAGTCCACGGACAGTGAACACTGAAGCTTTCTTT. It encodes CSASPRTVNTEAFF.

The chain employs TRBV10-3 and TRBJ2-5; 7 bases are a match to TRBD2. Germline loops: CDR1 ENHRY, CDR2 SYGVKD. Trimming at V came to 0 bases and at J to 3 bases, leaving 13 bases not matched to a gene. The CDR3 is 18 amino acids. In DNA form, the CDR3 reads TGTGCCATCAGTGAGTCGACTCCGGGGCTGGCGGGGGAAGAGACCCAGTACTTC. Its protein product is CAISESTPGLAGEETQYF.

V and J are TRBV24-1 and TRBJ2-1; 9 bases line up with TRBD1. V was pared by 5 bases and J by 8 bases, with 6 bases of the junction left unmatched. Per germline, CDR1 KGHDR and CDR2 SFDVKD. The CDR3 is 14 residues long. Here the CDR3 DNA reads TGTGCCACCAGTGCAACAGGGGGCGGCGATGAGCAGTTCTTC. It specifies CATSATGGGDEQFF.

The genes are TRBV2 and TRBJ1-2; 9 positions match TRBD1. CDR3 length: 14 residues. V lost 5 bases to trimming and J lost 7 bases; unmatched junction nucleotides: 8. CDR1 and CDR2 (germline): SNHLY, FYNNEI. In nucleotides, the CDR3 is TGTGCCAGCAGTCCACAGGGGGCAGGGGGTGGCTACACCTTC. Translating it yields CASSPQGAGGGYTF.

The chain couples TRBV11-2 to TRBJ2-1; 10 bases are shared with TRBD1. The CDR3 covers 15 residues. The junction had 7 bases not matched to a gene; V was cut back by 5 bases and J by 6 bases. Germline assignment: CDR1 SGHAT and CDR2 FQNNGV. CDR3 coding DNA: TGTGCCAGCAGCCCAAGACAGGGGGCGGGCAATGAGCAGTTCTTC. Residues: CASSPRQGAGNEQFF.

The chain links TRBV3-1 (or the pseudogene TRBV3-2) to TRBJ1-6; D gene ambiguous. Germline V CDR1 and CDR2: LGHDT, YNNKEL (reference sequence). The CDR3 consists of 15 residues. Trimming removed 1 base at V and 10 bases at J, with 14 bases between. The CDR3 loop reads CASSQVLSGGSPLHF. The CDR3 DNA is TGTGCCAGCAGCCAAGTGCTGTCGGGCGGGTCACCCCTCCACTTT.

This clone occurred a few times. V gene TRBV28 combines with J gene TRBJ1-2; 8 bases align to TRBD1. CDR1 MDHEN and CDR2 SYDVKM come from the germline V gene. The V segment lost 7 bases and the J segment 8 bases; nucleotides outside the gene matches: 6. The CDR3 is made up of 12 amino acids. The CDR3 DNA reads as TGTGCCAGCACCGGACAGGGTCACGGCTACACCTTC. Translated: CASTGQGHGYTF.

The CDR3 is CASSGGAYEQYF. The CDR3 coding sequence is TGCGCCAGCAGCGGGGGGGCGTACGAGCAGTACTTC. This chain uses TRBV5-1 with TRBJ2-7, with a weak D call TRBD2 (7 bases). This CDR3 spans 12 amino acids. Germline values: CDR1 SGHRS, CDR2 YFSETQ. With 4 bases removed from V and 4 bases from J, the gap between germline ends came to 9 bases.

Written as DNA, the CDR3 is TGCGCCAGCAGTCTTGGACAGGGGGCCTCGAACTATGGCTACACCTTC. This codes for CASSLGQGASNYGYTF. The chain links TRBV5-1 to TRBJ1-2; 11 nucleotides agree with TRBD1. V lost 5 bases to trimming and J lost 2 bases; unmatched junction nucleotides: 8. Germline V gene lookup returns CDR1 SGHRS and CDR2 YFSETQ. The CDR3 contains 16 residues.

The chain combines TRBV9 with TRBJ2-1; TRBD2 matches at 9 bases. CDR1 SGDLS and CDR2 YYNGEE come from the germline V gene. V shed 0 bases, J shed 9 bases, and the junction held 7 bases outside the gene matches. The CDR3 sequence is 15 residues long. CDR3 protein: CASSVVGGGAGEQFF. The CDR3 nucleotides read TGTGCCAGCAGCGTAGTCGGCGGGGGGGCCGGTGAGCAGTTCTTC.

The gene calls are TRBV10-3 and TRBJ2-3, with 10 bases matching TRBD1. Germline V gives CDR1 ENHRY, CDR2 SYGVKD. Trimming at V came to 10 bases and at J to 2 bases, leaving 6 bases not matched to a gene. The CDR3 extends over 14 amino acids. The CDR3 reads CATTGTGATDTQYF. DNA of the CDR3: TGTGCCACTACCGGGACAGGGGCCACAGATACGCAGTATTTT.

The V gene is TRBV11-2, the J gene TRBJ1-1; D is perhaps TRBD1 (6 bases). In germline, CDR1 is SGHAT, CDR2 FQNNGV. The ends were cut back, 7 bases at V and 4 bases at J, with 13 bases in the middle. The CDR3 has 13 amino acids. The CDR3 bases are TGTGCCAGCAACTCCCCAGGGGTCACTGAAGCTTTCTTT. It translates to CASNSPGVTEAFF.

V and J are TRBV3-1 (or the pseudogene TRBV3-2) and TRBJ1-1, with 7 nucleotides matching TRBD1. This CDR3 region has 14 residues. V was clipped by 8 bases and J by 4 bases; unmatched bases: 10. Germline assignment: CDR1 LGHDT and CDR2 YNNKEL (reference sequence). CDR3 in DNA: TGTGCCAGCGGACTACCGGGACAGACCACTGAAGCTTTCTTT. Protein product: CASGLPGQTTEAFF.

The J gene is TRBJ1-2, the V gene TRBV3-1 (or the pseudogene TRBV3-2), with 9 bases lining up with TRBD1. J lost 7 bases, V lost 1 base, and 4 bases had no gene match. The length of the CDR3 is 14 residues. CDR1 LGHDT and CDR2 YNNKEL come from the germline V gene (reference sequence). CDR3: CASSQGTGGGGYTF. For the CDR3, the DNA is TGTGCCAGCAGCCAAGGAACAGGGGGCGGTGGCTACACCTTC.

This chain links TRBV19 with TRBJ1-3; no definite D call. Germline V CDR1 and CDR2: LNHDA, SQIVND (reference sequence). Trimming removed 7 bases at V and 0 bases at J, with 10 bases between. This CDR3 has 14 residues. CDR3 region: CASMVLPSGNTIYF. The DNA for the CDR3 is TGTGCCAGTATGGTCCTACCCTCTGGAAACACCATATATTTT.

This rearrangement joins TRBV30 to TRBJ1-6; D unclear. Deletions cut 3 bases from V and 5 bases from J, with 8 bases between. This CDR3 is 13 amino acids long. Germline CDR1 GTSNPN, CDR2 SVGIG (reference sequence). This CDR3 reads CAWRLSHNSPLHF. Written as DNA, the CDR3 is TGTGCCTGGAGACTGTCACATAATTCACCCCTCCACTTT. Combining the CDR3 with reference TRBV30 and TRBJ1-6 gives the whole variable domain SQTIHQWPATLVQPVGSPLSLECTVEGTSNPNLYWYRQAAGRGLQLLFYSVGIGQISSEVPQNLSASRPQDRQFILSSKKLLLSDSGFYLCAWRLSHNSPLHFGNGTRLTVT.

The CDR3 loop reads CASSVSVQETQYF. The CDR3 DNA sequence: TGTGCCAGCAGTGTATCCGTACAAGAGACCCAGTACTTC. The V call is TRBV2, the J call TRBJ2-5; D call uncertain. This CDR3 comprises 13 residues. The ends were cut back, 4 bases at V and 2 bases at J, with 8 bases in the middle. From germline, CDR1 is SNHLY and CDR2 FYNNEI.

The V call is TRBV9, the J call TRBJ1-5, with D possibly being TRBD1 (5 bases). V lost 0 bases and J lost 5, with 12 bases in between. This CDR3 contains 15 residues. Germline V CDR1 and CDR2: SGDLS, YYNGEE. CDR3 in DNA: TGTGCCAGCAGCGTAGCACCCGGGGGAGATCAGCCCCAGCATTTT. Its translation: CASSVAPGGDQPQHF.

With regard to this clone: This specimen includes other DNA sequences encoding the same CDR3. The chain recombines TRBV5-6 with TRBJ2-7, with D perhaps matching TRBD2 (5 bases). Germline values: CDR1 SGHDT, CDR2 YYEEEE. The V gene lost 1 base and the J gene lost 2 bases, with 10 bases spanning the gap. This CDR3 is 14 amino acids long. This chain's CDR3 is CASSLWPGAYEQYF. DNA for the CDR3: TGTGCCAGCAGCTTGTGGCCCGGGGCCTACGAGCAGTACTTC. Full variable domain (missing parts from reference TRBV5-6 and TRBJ2-7): DAGVTQSPTHLIKTRGQQVTLRCSPKSGHDTVSWYQQALGQGPQFIFQYYEEEERQRGNFPDRFSGHQFPNYSSELNVNALLLGDSALYLCASSLWPGAYEQYFGPGTRLTVT.